The T cell receptor (beta chain) described here comes from a study of monozygotic twins with inflammatory bowel disease. Overall study findings and caveats: The analysis failed to separate different T cell subtypes.

Template switching was used to attach UMIs, which incorporated a 6-nucleotide sample barcode. cDNA encoding TCRalpha and TCRbeta underwent two nested PCRs of approximately 16 and 10 cycles, each of which was followed by bead purification. TCRdb re-called the 5' RACE reads; one entry per CDR3 protein, DNA not given. Its table lists more than 350,000 distinct CDR3 sequences. As for this clonotype: Its antigen is currently unknown.

Sequenced: blood. The receptor's source is a human donor with ulcerative colitis or Crohn's disease, or a healthy co-twin of an affected twin (not recorded which).

Here the CDR3 reads CATREMMNTEAFF. J is TRBJ1-1 and V is TRBV10-3. Germline CDR1 reads ENHRY; CDR2 reads SYGVKD. The CDR3 has 13 amino acids.